This T cell receptor beta chain is drawn from a study of T cells in Graves' hyperthyroidism and ophthalmopathy. Patients having uncontrolled infection, another autoimmune disease, pregnancy or lactation were not included. TCR beta CDR3 sequences were amplified from RNA transcripts. With the HTBI primer set, the TCR CDR3 went through a first round of RT-PCR. TCRdb passed the multiplex PCR reads through MiXCR, listing each CDR3 protein once. The table lists 470,000 or so distinct CDR3 sequences, under 25% of them singletons, with more than 20% in the top ten. Sequencing was performed on blood. The sequence derives from a man aged 18-30 years with Graves' hyperthyroidism.

CDR3 bases: TGTGCCAGCCTCCGGGGGAGGCTGGGCACAGATACGCAGTATTTT. Residues: CASLRGRLGTDTQYF. The chain employs TRBV28 and TRBJ2-3; tentatively, D is TRBD2 (6 bases). The V end was cut by 8 bases, the J end by 1 base, with 16 bases between. The CDR3 runs to 15 residues. Germline V gives CDR1 MDHEN, CDR2 SYDVKM. Full variable domain (outside the CDR3, taken from reference TRBV28 and TRBJ2-3): DVKVTQSSRYLVKRTGEKVFLECVQDMDHENMFWYRQDPGLGLRLIYFSYDVKMKEKGDIPEGYSVSREKKERFSLILESASTNQTSMYLCASLRGRLGTDTQYFGPGTRLTVL.